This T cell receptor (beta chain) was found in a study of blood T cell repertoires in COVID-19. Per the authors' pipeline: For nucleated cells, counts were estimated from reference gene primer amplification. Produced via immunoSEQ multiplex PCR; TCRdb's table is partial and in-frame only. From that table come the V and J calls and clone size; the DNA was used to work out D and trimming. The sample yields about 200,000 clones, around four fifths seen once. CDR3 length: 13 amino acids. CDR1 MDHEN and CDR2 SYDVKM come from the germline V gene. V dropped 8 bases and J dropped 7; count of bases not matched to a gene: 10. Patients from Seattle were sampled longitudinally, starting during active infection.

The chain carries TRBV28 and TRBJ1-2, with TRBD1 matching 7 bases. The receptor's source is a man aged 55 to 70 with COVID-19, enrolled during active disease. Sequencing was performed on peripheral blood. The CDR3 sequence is CASGSTGVSGYTF. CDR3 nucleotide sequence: TGTGCCAGCGGATCAACAGGGGTCTCTGGCTACACCTTC.